One and the same sample provided the 8 T cell receptor beta chains below, sequenced in a study of PD-1 blockade in classical Hodgkin lymphoma. The method was immunoSEQ multiplex PCR; TCRdb's version includes in-frame clones alone and lacks a portion of them. Counted here are about 28,000 clones, roughly 85% occurring once; the ten biggest clones make up about 20%. All patients relapsed after autologous stem cell transplantation, and brentuximab vedotin exposure varied. The sequenced sample was peripheral blood mononuclear cells (PBMCs), obtained before the second cycle of nivolumab. Receptors originate from a human donor with classical Hodgkin lymphoma.

The V call is TRBV4-2, the J call TRBJ1-3; D not resolved. Trimming stripped 6 bases from V and 0 bases from J, with 6 bases between. Germline V gene sequence: CDR1 LGHNA, CDR2 YNFKEQ. The CDR3 has 13 amino acids. Written as DNA, the CDR3 is TGTGCCAGCAGTCTTAACTCTGGAAACACCATATATTTT. The encoded protein is CASSLNSGNTIYF.

J is TRBJ1-4 and V is TRBV18, with D possibly TRBD1 on 6 matching bases. With 4 bases removed from V and 4 bases from J, the gap between germline ends came to 13 bases. The CDR3 contains 15 residues. Looked up from germline, CDR1 is KGHSH and CDR2 is LQKENI. CDR3 region: CASSLRGGHNEKLFF. The CDR3 DNA sequence: TGTGCCAGCTCACTCCGGGGGGGACATAATGAAAAACTGTTTTTT.

This clone showed up just a few times. The chain employs TRBV6-5 and TRBJ1-2, with D unclear. The CDR3 loop spans 14 amino acids. Germline CDR1 is MNHEY and CDR2 is SVGAGI. Trimming left V 5 bases short and J 5 bases short, with 15 bases between. In DNA, the CDR3 is TGTGCCAGCAGTCGAGGGAGTTCTTCTTATGGCTACACCTTC. Translation gives CASSRGSSSYGYTF.

There are a few counts of this clone. J is TRBJ2-7 and V is TRBV6-6; 11 bases fit TRBD1. The length of the CDR3 is 15 residues. The V segment lost 2 bases and the J segment 4 bases; nucleotides outside the gene matches: 4. Germline CDR1 MNHNY, CDR2 SVGAGI (reference sequence). CDR3 in amino acids: CASSYGTGGRYEQYF. As DNA, the CDR3 is TGTGCCAGCAGTTACGGGACAGGGGGTAGGTACGAGCAGTACTTC.

This clone was seen just once. The CDR3 DNA reads TGTGCCAGCAGCTTAGACGGTCAGACGAACACTGAAGCTTTCTTT. Its protein product is CASSLDGQTNTEAFF. This chain joins TRBV7-9 and TRBJ1-1, with no clear D. Germline lookup yields CDR1 SEHNR and CDR2 FQNEAQ (reference sequence). Trimming removed 1 base at V and 1 base at J, with 10 bases between. The CDR3 consists of 15 residues.

V usage is TRBV7-2 and J usage is TRBJ2-7; no reliable D call. CDR1 and CDR2 (germline): SGHTA, FQGNSA. The CDR3 totals 13 residues. V was pared by 5 bases and J by 5 bases, with 13 bases between. CDR3: CASSTRSGDEQYV. Written as DNA, the CDR3 is TGTGCCAGCAGCACCCGATCAGGCGACGAGCAGTACGTC.

The chain employs TRBV15 and TRBJ2-1; TRBD2 matches 7 bases. The trim removed 3 bases at V and 5 bases at J, leaving 13 bases unmatched. The germline V gene has CDR1 LNHNV and CDR2 YYDKDF (reference sequence). The CDR3 has 17 amino acids. The CDR3 loop reads CATSSPERAGDHNEQFF. The CDR3 DNA is TGTGCCACCAGCAGCCCCGAAAGGGCGGGGGACCACAATGAGCAGTTCTTC.

The chain links TRBV28 to TRBJ1-2; 8 bases align to TRBD1. Germline V gives CDR1 MDHEN, CDR2 SYDVKM. The trim removed 4 bases at V and 2 bases at J, leaving 3 bases unmatched. The CDR3 spans 14 residues. The CDR3: CASSYRGGNYGYTF. In nucleotides, the CDR3 is TGTGCCAGCAGTTACAGGGGGGGCAACTATGGCTACACCTTC.